This T cell receptor beta chain is from a study of blood T cell repertoires in COVID-19 (dated by TCRdb to the early 2020s). The study in broad terms: Samples covering the acute and convalescent phases of COVID-19 were provided by collaborators in the United States, Italy and Spain. The prospective study material was composed of cDNA or gDNA derived from T cells, B-cell-depleted T cells, or PBMCs. Subjects who had been exposed to COVID-19, were actively infected with it, or had recovered from it provided the deeply sampled blood TCRbeta repertoires that made up the dataset. The repertoires were released in a freely available public database meant as a resource for research on the immune response to SARS-CoV-2. Samples came from the ongoing ImmuneRACE study (first 160 participants) plus 1,254 subjects from 6 global collaborators. The sample metadata nearly always contained a de-identified subject ID, COVID-19 status, age in years and sex. HLA class I and class II types, where available, came from metadata supplied by the sample provider rather than from assay-based typing.

In the case of this clone: The specificity of this receptor is unknown. The record has no base qualities; no much larger clone is one base away.

Whole blood was collected in K2EDTA tubes by collaborating institutions according to the institutions' own protocols. For TCRbeta analysis, collaborators shipped samples in one of three forms: frozen whole blood, isolated PBMCs, or DNA extracted from either of those sample types. V sheds 6 bases and J sheds 3 bases, leaving 12 bases between their ends. From a lookup of the germline V gene, CDR1 and CDR2 are MDHEN and SYDVKM. The CDR3, from cysteine to phenylalanine, totals 13 residues. Kept here is only the CDR3 DNA, which spans 39 bases and is read in frame from base 1. The immunoSEQ Assay, a bias-controlled multiplex PCR, was used to amplify TCRbeta CDR3 regions from genomic DNA. From the authors' description of their analysis: Within the assay, amplification of reference gene primers was used to estimate how many nucleated cells each sample contained. To quantify the absolute abundance of each unique TCRbeta CDR3 rearrangement, sequence reads were collapsed and filtered. Productive Simpson clonality was computed per sample as the square root of Simpson's diversity index over productive rearrangements. The immuneACCESS repertoire file appears here via TCRdb, limited to in-frame rearrangements. These files lack a portion of the clones; in checked studies, under half of the deficit traces to unresolved V genes, and the cause of the others is not known. V, J and clone size are those of that table, while D and trimming were read from the DNA. This sample comprises about 120,000 clones, 90% of them detected only once. The top ten clones comprise 1.8% of the sample.

Overall study results and their limits: The quantity of clinical and demographic metadata differed by source and by participant and was supplied without curation.

Sequencing was performed on peripheral blood. The source is a human donor with active COVID-19. The donor label of this sample is uncertain. This chain is built from TRBV28 and TRBJ2-7; perhaps TRBD1 is the D gene, with 6 bases matching. The CDR3 loop reads CASSSGAGYEQYF. At the DNA level, the sequence is TGTGCCAGCAGCTCAGGGGCCGGCTACGAGCAGTACTTC.